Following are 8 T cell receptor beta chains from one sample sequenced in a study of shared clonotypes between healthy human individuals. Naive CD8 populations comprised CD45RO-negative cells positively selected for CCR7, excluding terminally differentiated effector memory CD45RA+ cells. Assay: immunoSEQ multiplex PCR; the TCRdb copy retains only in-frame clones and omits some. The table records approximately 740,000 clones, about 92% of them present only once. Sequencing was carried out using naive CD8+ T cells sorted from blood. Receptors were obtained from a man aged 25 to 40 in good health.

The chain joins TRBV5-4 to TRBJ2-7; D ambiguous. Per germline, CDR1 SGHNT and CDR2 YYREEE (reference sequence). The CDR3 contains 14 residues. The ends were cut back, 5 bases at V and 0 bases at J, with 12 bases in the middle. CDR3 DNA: TGTGCCAGCAGTCTCAACCCCACCTCCTACGAGCAGTACTTC. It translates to CASSLNPTSYEQYF.

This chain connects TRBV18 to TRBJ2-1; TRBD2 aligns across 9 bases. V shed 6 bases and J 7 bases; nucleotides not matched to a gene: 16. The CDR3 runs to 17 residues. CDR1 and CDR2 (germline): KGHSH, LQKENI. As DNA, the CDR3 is TGTGCCAGCTCCCTAAGGAGTAGCGGGAGAGAGGGTAATGAGCAGTTCTTC. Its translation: CASSLRSSGREGNEQFF.

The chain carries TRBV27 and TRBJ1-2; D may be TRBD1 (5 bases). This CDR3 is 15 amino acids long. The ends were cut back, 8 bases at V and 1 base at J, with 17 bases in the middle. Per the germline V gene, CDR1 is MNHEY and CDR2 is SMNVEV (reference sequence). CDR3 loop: CASWGEGRGNYGYTF. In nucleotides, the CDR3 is TGTGCCAGCTGGGGGGAGGGGCGGGGTAACTATGGCTACACCTTC.

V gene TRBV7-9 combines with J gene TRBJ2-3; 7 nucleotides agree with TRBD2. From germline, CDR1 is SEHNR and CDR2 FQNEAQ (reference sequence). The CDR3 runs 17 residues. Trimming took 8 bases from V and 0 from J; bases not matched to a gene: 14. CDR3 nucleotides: TGTGCCAGCGTCGCGGCAGGGAGGGGACCTAGCACAGATACGCAGTATTTT. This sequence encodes CASVAAGRGPSTDTQYF.

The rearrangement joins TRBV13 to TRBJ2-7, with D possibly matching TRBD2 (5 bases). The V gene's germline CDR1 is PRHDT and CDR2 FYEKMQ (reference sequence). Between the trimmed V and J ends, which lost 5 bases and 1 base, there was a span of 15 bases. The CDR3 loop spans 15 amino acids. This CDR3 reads CASSQSGDASYEQYF. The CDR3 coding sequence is TGTGCCAGCAGCCAAAGCGGAGACGCGTCCTACGAGCAGTACTTC.

The DNA of the CDR3 is TGTGCCAGCAGTGGAAACAGGGGGAACCTAGATGGCTACACCTTC. The encoded protein is CASSGNRGNLDGYTF. The V gene is TRBV25-1, the J gene TRBJ1-2; 8 bases map to TRBD1. Per germline, CDR1 MGHDK and CDR2 SYGVNS. The junction had 10 bases not matched to a gene; V was cut back by 4 bases and J by 6 bases. The CDR3 contains 15 residues.

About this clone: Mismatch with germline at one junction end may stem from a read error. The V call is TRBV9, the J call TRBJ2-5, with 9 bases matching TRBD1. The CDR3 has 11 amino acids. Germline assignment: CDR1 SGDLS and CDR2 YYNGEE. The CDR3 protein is CASSARDRVNF. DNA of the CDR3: TGTGCCAGCAGCGCCCGGGACAGGGTTAACTTC.

In DNA form, the CDR3 reads TGTGCCAGCGGGGGCGGCTACGAGCAGTACTTC. This codes for CASGGGYEQYF. The rearrangement joins TRBV9 to TRBJ2-7, with a possible D match to TRBD1 (6 bases). Trimming took off 7 bases at V and 3 bases at J, with 8 bases between the two ends. CDR3 length equals 11 residues. The V gene's germline CDR1 is SGDLS and CDR2 YYNGEE.